This T cell receptor beta chain is drawn from a study of cytomegalovirus exposure and HLA in healthy donors. Overall study context: An earlier analysis identified 120 million or so unique TCR beta sequences in about 170 million T cells. Overall study results and limits: In a later analysis, HLA-associated TCR beta chains were more clonally expanded than equally common others. The study designated fewer than 200 TCR beta chains cytomegalovirus-associated.

As for this clone: What it recognizes is unknown.

Use of 60 Vbeta and 13 Jbeta primers characterized the PCR. Produced via immunoSEQ multiplex PCR; TCRdb's table is partial and in-frame only. There are 120,000 to 150,000 clones in the sample; around a tenth occur only once, and 1.8% lies in the top ten. This receptor was identified in a male donor in good health and CMV-seronegative. Sequencing used PBMCs.

CDR3 in amino acids: CASSDGSRVLYF. In DNA form, the CDR3 reads TGTGCCAGCAGTGATGGTAGCAGGGTCTTATACTTC. The genes are TRBV28 and TRBJ2-4, with D possibly being TRBD1 (5 bases). The CDR3 has 12 residues. The germline V and J ends were trimmed by 5 bases and 16 bases, with 18 bases remaining between them. CDR1 and CDR2 from the germline V gene are MDHEN and SYDVKM.